There are many counts of the clone carrying this T cell receptor beta chain. Its antigen is unknown. The germline gives CDR1 SEHNR, CDR2 FQNEAQ (reference sequence). The CDR3 covers 16 residues. The V and J ends lost 5 bases and 4 bases, in that order; junction bases with no gene match: 4. Axillary draining lymph nodes of breast cancer patients supplied the node samples. TCRdb reprocessed the multiplex PCR reads with MiXCR, giving one entry per CDR3 protein. The sample consists of some 150,000 distinct CDR3 sequences, more than 20% of them appearing once. This entry belongs to a study of breast tumors, draining lymph nodes, adjacent tissues. Study-wide results and caveats: Findings are consistent with lymph node origin and intratumoral expansion of most tumor T cells.

The sequencing sample was made of axillary lymph node tissue. The rearrangement joins TRBV7-9 to TRBJ2-3; 15 nucleotides match TRBD2. The origin of this receptor is a female donor with breast cancer. Some clones in this sample may be carry-over from other donors' samples. Written as DNA, the CDR3 is TGTGCCAGCAGCCGGGGACTAGCGGGGGGCGCAGATACGCAGTATTTT. Amino acid sequence: CASSRGLAGGADTQYF.